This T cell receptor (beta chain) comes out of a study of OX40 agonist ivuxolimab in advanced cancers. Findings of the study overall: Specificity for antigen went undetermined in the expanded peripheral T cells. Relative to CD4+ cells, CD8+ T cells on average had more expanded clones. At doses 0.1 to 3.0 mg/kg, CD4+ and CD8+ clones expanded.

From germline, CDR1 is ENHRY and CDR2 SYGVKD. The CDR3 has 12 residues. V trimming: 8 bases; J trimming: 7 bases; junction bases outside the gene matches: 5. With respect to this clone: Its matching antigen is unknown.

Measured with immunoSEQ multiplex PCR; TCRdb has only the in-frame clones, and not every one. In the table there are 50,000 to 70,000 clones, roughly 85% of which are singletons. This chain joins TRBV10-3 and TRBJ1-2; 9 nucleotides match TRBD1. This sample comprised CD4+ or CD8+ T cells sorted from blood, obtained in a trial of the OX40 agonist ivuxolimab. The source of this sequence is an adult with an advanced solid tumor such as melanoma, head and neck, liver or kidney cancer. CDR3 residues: CAIGDRAAGYTF. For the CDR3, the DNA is TGTGCCATCGGGGACAGGGCTGCTGGCTACACCTTC.